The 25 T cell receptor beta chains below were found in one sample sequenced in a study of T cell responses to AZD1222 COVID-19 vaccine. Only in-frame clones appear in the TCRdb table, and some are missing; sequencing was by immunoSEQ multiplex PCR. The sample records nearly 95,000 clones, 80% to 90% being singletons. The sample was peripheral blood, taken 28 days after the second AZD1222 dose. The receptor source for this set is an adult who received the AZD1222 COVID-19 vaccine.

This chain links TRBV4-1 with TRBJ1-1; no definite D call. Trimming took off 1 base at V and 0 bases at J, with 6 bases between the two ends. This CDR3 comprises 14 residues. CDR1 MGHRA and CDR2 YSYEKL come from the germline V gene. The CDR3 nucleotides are TGCGCCAGCAGCCAAGGCGGTGTGAACACTGAAGCTTTCTTT. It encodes CASSQGGVNTEAFF.

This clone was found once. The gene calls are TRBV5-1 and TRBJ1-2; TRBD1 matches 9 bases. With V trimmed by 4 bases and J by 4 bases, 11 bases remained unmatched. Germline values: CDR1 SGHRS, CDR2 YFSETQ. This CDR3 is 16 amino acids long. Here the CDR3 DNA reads TGCGCCAGCAGCGACGCGGGCCCGGGACAGGGCTATGGCTACACCTTC. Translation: CASSDAGPGQGYGYTF.

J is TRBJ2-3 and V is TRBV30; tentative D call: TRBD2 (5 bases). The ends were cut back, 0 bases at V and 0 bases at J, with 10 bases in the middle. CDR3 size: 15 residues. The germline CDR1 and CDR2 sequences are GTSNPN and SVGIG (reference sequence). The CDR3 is CAWSVVGISTDTQYF. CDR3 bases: TGTGCCTGGAGTGTAGTCGGGATTAGCACAGATACGCAGTATTTT. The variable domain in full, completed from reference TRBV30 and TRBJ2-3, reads SQTIHQWPATLVQPVGSPLSLECTVEGTSNPNLYWYRQAAGRGLQLLFYSVGIGQISSEVPQNLSASRPQDRQFILSSKKLLLSDSGFYLCAWSVVGISTDTQYFGPGTRLTVL.

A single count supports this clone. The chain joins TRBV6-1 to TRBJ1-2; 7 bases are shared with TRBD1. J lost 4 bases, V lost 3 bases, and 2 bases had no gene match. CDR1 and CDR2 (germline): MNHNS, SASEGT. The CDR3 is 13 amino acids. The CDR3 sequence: CASSENRGYGYTF. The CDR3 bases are TGTGCCAGCAGTGAGAACAGGGGCTATGGCTACACCTTC.

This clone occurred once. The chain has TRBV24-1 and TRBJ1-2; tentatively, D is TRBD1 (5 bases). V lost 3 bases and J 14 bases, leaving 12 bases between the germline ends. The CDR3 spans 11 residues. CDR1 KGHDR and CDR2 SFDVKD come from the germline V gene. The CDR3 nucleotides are TGTGCCACCAGTGATGGGGCAGAGACGACCTTC. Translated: CATSDGAETTF.

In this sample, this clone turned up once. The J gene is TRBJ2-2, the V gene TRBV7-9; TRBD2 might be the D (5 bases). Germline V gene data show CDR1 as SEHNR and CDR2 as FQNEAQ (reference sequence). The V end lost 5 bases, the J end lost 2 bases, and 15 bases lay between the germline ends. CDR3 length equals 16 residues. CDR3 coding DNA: TGTGCCAGCAGCCTCCTGGCGGGTGCAAACACCGGGGAGCTGTTTTTT. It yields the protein CASSLLAGANTGELFF.

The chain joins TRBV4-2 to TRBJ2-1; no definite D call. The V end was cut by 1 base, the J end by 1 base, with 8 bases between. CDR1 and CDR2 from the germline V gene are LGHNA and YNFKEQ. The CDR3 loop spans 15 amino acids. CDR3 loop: CASSQGSRSYNEQFF. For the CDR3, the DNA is TGTGCCAGCAGCCAAGGCAGCAGGTCCTACAATGAGCAGTTCTTC.

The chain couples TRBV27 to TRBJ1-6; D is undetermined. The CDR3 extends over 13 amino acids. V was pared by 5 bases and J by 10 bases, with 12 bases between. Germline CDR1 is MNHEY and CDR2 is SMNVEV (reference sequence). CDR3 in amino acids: CASSVSLGSPLHF. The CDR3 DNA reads TGTGCCAGCAGTGTCTCACTAGGCTCACCCCTCCACTTT.

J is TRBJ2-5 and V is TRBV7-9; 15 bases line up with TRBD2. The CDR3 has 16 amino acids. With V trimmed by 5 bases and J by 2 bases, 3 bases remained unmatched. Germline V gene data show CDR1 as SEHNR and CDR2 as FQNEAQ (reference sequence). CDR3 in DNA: TGTGCCAGCAGCCCGGGACTAGCGGGGGGTCAAGAGACCCAGTACTTC. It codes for CASSPGLAGGQETQYF. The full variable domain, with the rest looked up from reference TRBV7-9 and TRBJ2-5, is DTGVSQNPRHKITKRGQNVTFRCDPISEHNRLYWYRQTLGQGPEFLTYFQNEAQLEKSRLLSDRFSAERPKGSFSTLEIQRTEQGDSAMYLCASSPGLAGGQETQYFGPGTRLLVL.

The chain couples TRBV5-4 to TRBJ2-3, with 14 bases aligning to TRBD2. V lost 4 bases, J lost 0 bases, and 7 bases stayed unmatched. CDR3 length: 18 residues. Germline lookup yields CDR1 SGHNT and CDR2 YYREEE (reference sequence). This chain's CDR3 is CASSLGLAGVTSTDTQYF. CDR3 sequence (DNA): TGTGCCAGCAGCCTGGGACTAGCGGGGGTAACTAGCACAGATACGCAGTATTTT.

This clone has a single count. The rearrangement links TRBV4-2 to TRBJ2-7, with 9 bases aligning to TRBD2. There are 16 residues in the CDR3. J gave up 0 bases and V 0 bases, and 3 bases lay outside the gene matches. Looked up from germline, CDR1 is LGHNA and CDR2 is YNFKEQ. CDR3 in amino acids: CASSQDGTSFSYEQYF. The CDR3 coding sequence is TGTGCCAGCAGCCAAGATGGGACTAGCTTCTCCTACGAGCAGTACTTC.

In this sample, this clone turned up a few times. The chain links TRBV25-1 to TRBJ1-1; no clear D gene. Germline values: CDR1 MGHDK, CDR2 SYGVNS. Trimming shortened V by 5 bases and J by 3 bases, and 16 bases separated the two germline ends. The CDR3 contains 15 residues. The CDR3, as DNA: TGTGCCAGCAGTCAACTGGGGATAAGGCACACTGAAGCTTTCTTT. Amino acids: CASSQLGIRHTEAFF.

The CDR3 DNA reads TGTGCCAGCAGCCCCGTATCGGTGAATGAGCAGTTCTTC. Translation: CASSPVSVNEQFF. The V gene is TRBV7-9, the J gene TRBJ2-1; D is unclear. Germline values: CDR1 SEHNR, CDR2 FQNEAQ (reference sequence). The length of the CDR3 is 13 residues. The V gene lost 5 bases and the J gene lost 7 bases, with 12 bases spanning the gap.

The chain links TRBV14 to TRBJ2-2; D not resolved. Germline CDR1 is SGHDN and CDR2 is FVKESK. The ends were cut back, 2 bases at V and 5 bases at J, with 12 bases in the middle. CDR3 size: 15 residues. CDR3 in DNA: TGTGCCAGCAGCCAATACCTAGTCGGAACCGGGGAGCTGTTTTTT. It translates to CASSQYLVGTGELFF.

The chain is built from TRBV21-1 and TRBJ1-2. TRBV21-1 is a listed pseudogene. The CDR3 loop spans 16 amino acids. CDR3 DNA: TGTGCCAGCAGCGCTCAACCAGGTGGCAGAGGGTATGGCTACACCTTC. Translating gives CASSAQPGGRGYGYTF.

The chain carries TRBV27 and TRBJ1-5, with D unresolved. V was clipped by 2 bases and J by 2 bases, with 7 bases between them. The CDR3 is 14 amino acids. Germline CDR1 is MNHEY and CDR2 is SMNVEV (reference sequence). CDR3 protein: CASSLIAGNQPQHF. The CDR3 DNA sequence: TGTGCCAGCAGTTTAATTGCGGGCAATCAGCCCCAGCATTTT.

CDR3 coding DNA: TGTGCCAGCAGCTTGGGACACCAAAGTGACATTCAGTACTTC. Amino acids: CASSLGHQSDIQYF. The rearrangement links TRBV7-2 to TRBJ2-4, with D maybe TRBD1 (6 bases). From germline, CDR1 is SGHTA and CDR2 FQGNSA. CDR3 length: 14 amino acids. V lost 3 bases and J 8 bases, leaving 14 bases between the germline ends.

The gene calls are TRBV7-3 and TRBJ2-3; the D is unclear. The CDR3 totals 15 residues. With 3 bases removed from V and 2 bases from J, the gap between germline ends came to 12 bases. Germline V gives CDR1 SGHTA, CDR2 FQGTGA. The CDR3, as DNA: TGTGCCAGCAGCTTGGGTTCCACACCCACAGATACGCAGTATTTT. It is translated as CASSLGSTPTDTQYF.

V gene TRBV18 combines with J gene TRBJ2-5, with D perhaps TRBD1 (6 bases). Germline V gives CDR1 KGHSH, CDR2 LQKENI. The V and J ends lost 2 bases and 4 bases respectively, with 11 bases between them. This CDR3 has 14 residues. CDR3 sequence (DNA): TGTGCCAGCTCACCAACAGGGTTGACAGAGACCCAGTACTTC. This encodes CASSPTGLTETQYF.

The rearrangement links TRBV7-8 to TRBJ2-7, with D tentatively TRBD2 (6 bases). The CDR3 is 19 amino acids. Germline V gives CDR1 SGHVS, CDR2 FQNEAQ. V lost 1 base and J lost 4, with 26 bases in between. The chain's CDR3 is CASSLEALATRRLIYEQYF. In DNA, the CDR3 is TGTGCCAGCAGCTTAGAGGCCCTAGCGACCCGGAGGTTGATATACGAGCAGTACTTC.

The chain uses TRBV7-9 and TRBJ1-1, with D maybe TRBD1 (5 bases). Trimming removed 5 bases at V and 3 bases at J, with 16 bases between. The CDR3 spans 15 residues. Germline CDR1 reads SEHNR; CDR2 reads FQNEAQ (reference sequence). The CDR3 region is CASSPPGGVDTEAFF. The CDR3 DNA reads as TGTGCCAGCAGCCCCCCGGGAGGGGTGGACACTGAAGCTTTCTTT.

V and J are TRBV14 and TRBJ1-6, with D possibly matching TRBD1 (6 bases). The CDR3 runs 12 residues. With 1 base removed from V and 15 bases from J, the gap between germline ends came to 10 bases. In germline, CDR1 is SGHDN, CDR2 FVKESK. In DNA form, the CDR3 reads TGTGCCAGCAGCCAAGTCACAGGGCTCCTCCACTTT. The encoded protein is CASSQVTGLLHF.

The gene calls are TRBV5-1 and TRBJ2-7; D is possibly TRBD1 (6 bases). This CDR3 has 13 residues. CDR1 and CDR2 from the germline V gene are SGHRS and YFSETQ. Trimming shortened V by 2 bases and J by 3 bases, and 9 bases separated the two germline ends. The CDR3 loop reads CASSLQGIYEQYF. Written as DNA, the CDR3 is TGCGCCAGCAGCTTACAGGGTATCTACGAGCAGTACTTC.

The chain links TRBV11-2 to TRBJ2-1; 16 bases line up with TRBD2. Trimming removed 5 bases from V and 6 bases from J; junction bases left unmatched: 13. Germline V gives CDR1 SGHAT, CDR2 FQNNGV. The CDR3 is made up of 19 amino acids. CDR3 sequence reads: CASSPRDRGLAGGPNEQFF. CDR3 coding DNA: TGTGCCAGCAGCCCCCGGGACAGGGGACTAGCGGGAGGGCCCAATGAGCAGTTCTTC.

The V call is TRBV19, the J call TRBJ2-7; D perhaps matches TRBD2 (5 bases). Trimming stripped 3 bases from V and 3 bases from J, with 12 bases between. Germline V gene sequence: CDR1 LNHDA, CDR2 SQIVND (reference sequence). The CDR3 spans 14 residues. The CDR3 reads CASSMSRADYEQYF. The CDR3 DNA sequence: TGTGCCAGTAGTATGTCGAGGGCCGACTACGAGCAGTACTTC.